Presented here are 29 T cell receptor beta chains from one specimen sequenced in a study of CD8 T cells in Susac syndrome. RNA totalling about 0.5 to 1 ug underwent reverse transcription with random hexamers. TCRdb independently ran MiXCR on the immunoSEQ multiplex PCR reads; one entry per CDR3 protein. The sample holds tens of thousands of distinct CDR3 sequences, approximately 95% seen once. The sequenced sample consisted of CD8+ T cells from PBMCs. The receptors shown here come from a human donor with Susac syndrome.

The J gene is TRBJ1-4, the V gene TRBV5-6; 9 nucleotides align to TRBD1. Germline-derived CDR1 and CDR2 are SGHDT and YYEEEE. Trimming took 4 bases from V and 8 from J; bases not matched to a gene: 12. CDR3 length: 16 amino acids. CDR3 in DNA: TGTGCCAGCAGCGCATCCGGGACAGGGAGGAACGAAAAACTGTTTTTT. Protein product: CASSASGTGRNEKLFF.

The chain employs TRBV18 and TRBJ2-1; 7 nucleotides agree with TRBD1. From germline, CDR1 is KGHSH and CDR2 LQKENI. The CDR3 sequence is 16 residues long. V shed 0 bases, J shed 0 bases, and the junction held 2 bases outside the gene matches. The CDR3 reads CASSPPDRASYNEQFF. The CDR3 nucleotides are TGTGCCAGCTCACCACCCGACAGGGCCTCCTACAATGAGCAGTTCTTC.

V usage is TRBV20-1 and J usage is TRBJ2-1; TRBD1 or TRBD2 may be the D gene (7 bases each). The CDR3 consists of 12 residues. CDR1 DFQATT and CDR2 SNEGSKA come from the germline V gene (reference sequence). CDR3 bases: TGCAGCCCACAGGGGAGGGACGATGAGCAGTTCTTC. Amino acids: CSPQGRDDEQFF.

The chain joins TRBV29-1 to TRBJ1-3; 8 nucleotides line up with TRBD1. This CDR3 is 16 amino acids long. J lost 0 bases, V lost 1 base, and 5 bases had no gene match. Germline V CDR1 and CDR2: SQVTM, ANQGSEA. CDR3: CSVEVGTGVSGNTIYF. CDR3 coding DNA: TGCAGCGTTGAAGTCGGGACAGGCGTCTCTGGAAACACCATATATTTT. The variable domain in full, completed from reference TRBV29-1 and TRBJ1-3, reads SAVISQKPSRDICQRGTSLTIQCQVDSQVTMMFWYRQQPGQSLTLIATANQGSEATYESGFVIDKFPISRPNLTFSTLTVSNMSPEDSSIYLCSVEVGTGVSGNTIYFGEGSWLTVV.

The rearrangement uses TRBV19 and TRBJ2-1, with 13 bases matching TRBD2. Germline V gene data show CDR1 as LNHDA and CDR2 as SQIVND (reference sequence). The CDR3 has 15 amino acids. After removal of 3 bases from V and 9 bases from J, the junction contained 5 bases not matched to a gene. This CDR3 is CASSIATSGRTEQFF. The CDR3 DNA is TGTGCCAGTAGTATTGCGACTAGCGGGAGGACTGAGCAGTTCTTC.

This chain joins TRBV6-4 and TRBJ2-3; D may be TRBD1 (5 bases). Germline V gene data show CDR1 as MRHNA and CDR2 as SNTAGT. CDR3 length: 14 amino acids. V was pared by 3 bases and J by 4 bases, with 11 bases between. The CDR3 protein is CASSEGPGPDTQYF. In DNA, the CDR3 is TGTGCCAGCAGTGAAGGCCCAGGGCCAGATACGCAGTATTTT.

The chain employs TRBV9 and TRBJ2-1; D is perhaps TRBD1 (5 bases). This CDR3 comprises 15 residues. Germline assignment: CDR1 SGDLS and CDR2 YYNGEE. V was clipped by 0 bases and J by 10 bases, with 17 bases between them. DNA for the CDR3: TGTGCCAGCAGCGTAGACGGCAAACTCTCAGGGGAGCAGTTCTTC. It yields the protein CASSVDGKLSGEQFF.

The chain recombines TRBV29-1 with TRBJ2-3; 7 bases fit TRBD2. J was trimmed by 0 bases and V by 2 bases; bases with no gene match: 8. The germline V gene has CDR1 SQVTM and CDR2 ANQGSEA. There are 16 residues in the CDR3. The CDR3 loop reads CSVEPLTSESTDTQYF. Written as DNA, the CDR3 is TGCAGCGTTGAACCCCTCACTAGCGAGAGCACAGATACGCAGTATTTT.

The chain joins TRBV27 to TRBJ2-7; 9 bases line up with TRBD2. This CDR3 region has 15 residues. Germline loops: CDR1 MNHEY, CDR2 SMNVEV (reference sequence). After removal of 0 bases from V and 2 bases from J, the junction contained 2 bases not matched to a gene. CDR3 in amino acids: CASSLSLAGAYEQYF. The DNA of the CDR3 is TGTGCCAGCAGTTTATCACTAGCGGGTGCCTACGAGCAGTACTTC.

The CDR3 loop is CASSRGTAEPNEQFF. CDR3 sequence (DNA): TGTGCCAGCAGTCGGGGGACTGCCGAACCCAATGAGCAGTTCTTC. This chain connects TRBV6-2 or TRBV6-3 to TRBJ2-1; the D gene is possibly TRBD2 (6 bases). The germline V gene has CDR1 MNHEY and CDR2 SVGEGT. Trimming stripped 5 bases from V and 6 bases from J, with 17 bases between. The CDR3 loop spans 15 amino acids.

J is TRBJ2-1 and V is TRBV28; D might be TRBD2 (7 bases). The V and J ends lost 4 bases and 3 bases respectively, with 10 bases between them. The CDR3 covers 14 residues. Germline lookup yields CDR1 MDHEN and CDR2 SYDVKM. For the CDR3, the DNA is TGTGCCAGCAGTTGGGGGGGCATCTACAATGAGCAGTTCTTC. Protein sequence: CASSWGGIYNEQFF.

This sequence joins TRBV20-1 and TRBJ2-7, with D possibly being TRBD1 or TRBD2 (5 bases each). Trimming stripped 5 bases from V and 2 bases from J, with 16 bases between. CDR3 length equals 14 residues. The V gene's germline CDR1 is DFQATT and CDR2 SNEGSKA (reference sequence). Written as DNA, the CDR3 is TGCAGTGCTCGCCCGCCTGGGGGTGCCTACGAGCAGTACTTC. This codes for CSARPPGGAYEQYF.

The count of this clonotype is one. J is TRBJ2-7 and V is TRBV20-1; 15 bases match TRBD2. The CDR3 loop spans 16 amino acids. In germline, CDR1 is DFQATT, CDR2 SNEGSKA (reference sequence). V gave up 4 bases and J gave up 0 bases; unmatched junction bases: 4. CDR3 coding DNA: TGCAGTGCTACAGGACTAGCGGGAGGGTACTCCTACGAGCAGTACTTC. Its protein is CSATGLAGGYSYEQYF.

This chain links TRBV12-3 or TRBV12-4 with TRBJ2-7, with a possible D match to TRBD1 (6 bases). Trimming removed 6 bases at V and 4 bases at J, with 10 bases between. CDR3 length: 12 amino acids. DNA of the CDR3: TGTGCCAGCAGACAGGGCGGATACGAGCAGTACTTC. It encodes CASRQGGYEQYF.

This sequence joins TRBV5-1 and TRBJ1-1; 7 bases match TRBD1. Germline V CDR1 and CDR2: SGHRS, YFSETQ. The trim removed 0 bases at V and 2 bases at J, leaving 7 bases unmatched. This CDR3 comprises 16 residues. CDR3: CASSLAFDRVNTEAFF. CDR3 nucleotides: TGCGCCAGCAGCTTGGCGTTTGACAGGGTCAACACTGAAGCTTTCTTT.

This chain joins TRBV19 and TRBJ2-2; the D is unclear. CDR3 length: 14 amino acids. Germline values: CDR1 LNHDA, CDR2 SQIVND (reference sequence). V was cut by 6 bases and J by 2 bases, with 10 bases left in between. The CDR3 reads CASSPQANTGELFF. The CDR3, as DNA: TGTGCCAGTAGCCCGCAGGCTAACACCGGGGAGCTGTTTTTT.

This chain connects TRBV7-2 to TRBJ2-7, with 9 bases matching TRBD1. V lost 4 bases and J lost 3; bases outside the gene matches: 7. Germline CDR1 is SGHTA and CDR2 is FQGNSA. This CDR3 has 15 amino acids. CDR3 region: CASSYNPGQGYEQYF. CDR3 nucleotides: TGTGCCAGCAGCTATAACCCGGGACAGGGCTACGAGCAGTACTTC.

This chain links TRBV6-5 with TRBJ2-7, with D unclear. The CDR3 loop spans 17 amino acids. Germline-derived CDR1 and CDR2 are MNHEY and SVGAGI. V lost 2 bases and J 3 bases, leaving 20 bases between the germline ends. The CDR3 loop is CASSYPKSIGGFYEQYF. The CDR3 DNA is TGTGCCAGCAGTTACCCTAAGTCTATCGGCGGATTCTACGAGCAGTACTTC.

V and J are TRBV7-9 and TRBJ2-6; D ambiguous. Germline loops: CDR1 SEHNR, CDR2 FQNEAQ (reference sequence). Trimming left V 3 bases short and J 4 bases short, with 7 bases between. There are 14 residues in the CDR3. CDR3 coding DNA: TGTGCCAGCAGCTTCTCACCCGGGGCCAACGTCCTGACTTTC. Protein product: CASSFSPGANVLTF.

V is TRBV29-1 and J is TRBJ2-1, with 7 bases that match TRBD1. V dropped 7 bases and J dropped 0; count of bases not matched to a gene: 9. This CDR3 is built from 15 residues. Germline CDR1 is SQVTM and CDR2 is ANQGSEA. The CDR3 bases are TGCAGCGCTTCAGGGGACAGTAGCTCCTACAATGAGCAGTTCTTC. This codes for CSASGDSSSYNEQFF.

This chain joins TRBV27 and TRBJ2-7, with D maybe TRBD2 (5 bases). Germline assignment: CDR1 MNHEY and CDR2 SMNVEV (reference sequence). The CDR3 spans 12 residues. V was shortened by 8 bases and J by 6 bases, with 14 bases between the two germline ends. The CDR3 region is CASGSTDSEQYF. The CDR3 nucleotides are TGTGCCAGCGGATCAACGGACTCCGAGCAGTACTTC.

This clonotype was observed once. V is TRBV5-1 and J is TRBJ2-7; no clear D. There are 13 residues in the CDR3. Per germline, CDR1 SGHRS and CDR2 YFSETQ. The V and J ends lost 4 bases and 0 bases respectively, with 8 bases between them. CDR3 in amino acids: CASSPVGSYEQYF. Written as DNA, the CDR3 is TGCGCCAGCAGCCCTGTAGGCTCCTACGAGCAGTACTTC. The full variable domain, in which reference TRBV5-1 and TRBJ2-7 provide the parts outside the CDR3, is KAGVTQTPRYLIKTRGQQVTLSCSPISGHRSVSWYQQTPGQGLQFLFEYFSETQRNKGNFPGRFSGRQFSNSRSEMNVSTLELGDSALYLCASSPVGSYEQYFGPGTRLTVT.

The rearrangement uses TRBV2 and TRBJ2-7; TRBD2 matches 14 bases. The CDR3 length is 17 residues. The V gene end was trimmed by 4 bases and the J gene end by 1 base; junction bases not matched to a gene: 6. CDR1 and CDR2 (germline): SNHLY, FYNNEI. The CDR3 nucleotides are TGTGCCAGCAGTGGTGCGGGACTAGCGGGAGAGTCCTACGAGCAGTACTTC. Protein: CASSGAGLAGESYEQYF.

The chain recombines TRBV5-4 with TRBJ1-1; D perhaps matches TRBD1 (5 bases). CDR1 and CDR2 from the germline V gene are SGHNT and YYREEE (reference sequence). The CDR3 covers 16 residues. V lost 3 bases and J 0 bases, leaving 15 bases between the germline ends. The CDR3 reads CASSSMTGQMNTEAFF. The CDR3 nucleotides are TGTGCCAGCAGCTCCATGACGGGGCAGATGAACACTGAAGCTTTCTTT.

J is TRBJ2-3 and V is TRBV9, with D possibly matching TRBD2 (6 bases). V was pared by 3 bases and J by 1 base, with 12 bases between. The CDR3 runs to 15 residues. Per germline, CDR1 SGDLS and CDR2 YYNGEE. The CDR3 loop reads CASSDLTGGTDTQYF. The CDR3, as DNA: TGTGCCAGCAGCGATTTAACGGGAGGCACAGATACGCAGTATTTT.

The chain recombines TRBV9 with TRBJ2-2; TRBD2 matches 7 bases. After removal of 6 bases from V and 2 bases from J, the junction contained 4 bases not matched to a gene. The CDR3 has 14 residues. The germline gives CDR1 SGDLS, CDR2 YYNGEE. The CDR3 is CASTGRSNTGELFF. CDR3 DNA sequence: TGTGCCAGCACCGGGAGGTCCAACACCGGGGAGCTGTTTTTT. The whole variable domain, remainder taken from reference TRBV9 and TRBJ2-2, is DSGVTQTPKHLITATGQRVTLRCSPRSGDLSVYWYQQSLDQGLQFLIQYYNGEERAKGNILERFSAQQFPDLHSELNLSSLELGDSALYFCASTGRSNTGELFFGEGSRLTVL.

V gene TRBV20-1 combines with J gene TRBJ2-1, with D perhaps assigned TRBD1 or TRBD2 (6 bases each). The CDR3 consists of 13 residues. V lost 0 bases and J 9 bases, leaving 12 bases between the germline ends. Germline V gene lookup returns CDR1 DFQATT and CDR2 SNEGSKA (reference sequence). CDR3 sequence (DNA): TGCAGTGCTAGAGAAAGGGGGAGGTTTGAGCAGTTCTTC. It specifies CSARERGRFEQFF.

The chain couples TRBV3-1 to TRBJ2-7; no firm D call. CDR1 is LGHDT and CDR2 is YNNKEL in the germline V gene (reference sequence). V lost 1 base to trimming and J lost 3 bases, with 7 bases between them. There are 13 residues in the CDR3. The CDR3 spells CASSQVEFYEQYF. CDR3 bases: TGTGCCAGCAGCCAAGTGGAATTCTACGAGCAGTACTTC.

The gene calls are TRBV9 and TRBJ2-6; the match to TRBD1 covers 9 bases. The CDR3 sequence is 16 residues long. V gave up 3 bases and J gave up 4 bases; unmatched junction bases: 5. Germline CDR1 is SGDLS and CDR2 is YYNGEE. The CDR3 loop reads CASSGGQGTGANVLTF. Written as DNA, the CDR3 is TGTGCCAGCAGCGGGGGACAGGGCACAGGGGCCAACGTCCTGACTTTC.